Following are 30 T cell receptor beta chains from one sample sequenced in a study of early T cells in non-severe SARS-CoV-2 infection listed by TCRdb under 2021. Libraries came from 5' RACE. Instrument on record: NextSeq 500. Using fastp at Q25 and MiXCR, TCRdb reprocessed the public reads and kept productive beta chains. All rows with the same CDR3 protein become a single entry with the most common DNA and genes. The sample table shows around 83,000 distinct CDR3 sequences, and roughly a tenth are seen once. The ten largest clones take up around 7.5% of the sample. The sequencing here drew on whole blood, taken at baseline. These receptors all stem from an adult who was a healthcare worker with PCR-confirmed SARS-CoV-2 infection or an uninfected control (not recorded which).

This clonotype came up a few times. The genes are TRBV27 and TRBJ2-4, with D perhaps matching TRBD2 (5 bases). This CDR3 has 16 amino acids. Trimming took 7 bases from V and 3 from J, leaving 19 bases between them. CDR1 and CDR2 from the germline V gene are MNHEY and SMNVEV (reference sequence). The CDR3 sequence: CASKPLGDQVKNIQYF. The CDR3 DNA is TGTGCCAGCAAGCCACTCGGGGATCAAGTCAAAAACATTCAGTACTTC.

V usage is TRBV15 and J usage is TRBJ2-5; 8 positions match TRBD1. Germline V CDR1 and CDR2: LNHNV, YYDKDF (reference sequence). This CDR3 region has 15 residues. V shed 1 base, J shed 5 bases, and the junction held 6 bases outside the gene matches. The CDR3 loop reads CATSRVGTGGETQYF. For the CDR3, the DNA is TGTGCCACCAGCAGAGTCGGGACAGGCGGTGAGACCCAGTACTTC.

The chain couples TRBV5-1 to TRBJ2-2; D is undetermined. Germline loops: CDR1 SGHRS, CDR2 YFSETQ. The CDR3 sequence is 16 residues long. V was trimmed by 4 bases and J by 2 bases, leaving 15 bases between them. CDR3 DNA sequence: TGCGCCAGCAGCCGGGCAGGATTACACAACACCGGGGAGCTGTTTTTT. Translated, it gives CASSRAGLHNTGELFF.

This clonotype was detected ten times or more. This CDR3 reads CASKGQELVSDTQYF. The DNA for the CDR3 is TGTGCCAGCAAAGGACAGGAGTTGGTGTCCGATACGCAGTATTTT. The chain is built from TRBV7-2 and TRBJ2-3, with 7 bases aligning to TRBD1. The germline gives CDR1 SGHTA, CDR2 FQGNSA. The trim removed 7 bases at V and 6 bases at J, leaving 13 bases unmatched. The length of the CDR3 is 15 residues.

The CDR3 region is CATSDPGVHEQYF. The CDR3 DNA reads TGTGCCACCAGTGATCCTGGAGTACACGAGCAGTACTTC. This chain connects TRBV24-1 to TRBJ2-7, with unresolved D. Deletions cut 3 bases from V and 5 bases from J, with 10 bases between. Germline V gene data show CDR1 as KGHDR and CDR2 as SFDVKD. The CDR3 contains 13 residues.

The table lists this clonotype with many counts. The genes are TRBV7-9 and TRBJ2-2; D not certain. The V end was cut by 5 bases, the J end by 4 bases, with 2 bases between. The CDR3 extends over 11 amino acids. In germline, CDR1 is SEHNR, CDR2 FQNEAQ (reference sequence). The CDR3 sequence: CASSLTGELFF. The CDR3 nucleotides are TGTGCCAGCAGCCTCACCGGGGAGCTGTTTTTT. The whole variable domain, filled in from reference TRBV7-9 and TRBJ2-2, reads DTGVSQNPRHKITKRGQNVTFRCDPISEHNRLYWYRQTLGQGPEFLTYFQNEAQLEKSRLLSDRFSAERPKGSFSTLEIQRTEQGDSAMYLCASSLTGELFFGEGSRLTVL.

This chain joins TRBV4-1 and TRBJ1-1, with no clear D. Trimming stripped 4 bases from V and 3 bases from J, with 15 bases between. The CDR3 contains 15 residues. Germline V CDR1 and CDR2: MGHRA, YSYEKL. This CDR3 reads CASSPEKGLDTEAFF. CDR3 DNA sequence: TGCGCCAGCAGCCCTGAAAAGGGTCTGGACACTGAAGCTTTCTTT.

This clonotype was detected ten times or more. The rearrangement joins TRBV7-9 to TRBJ2-5; D remains ambiguous. Per the germline V gene, CDR1 is SEHNR and CDR2 is FQNEAQ (reference sequence). The CDR3 is made up of 12 amino acids. V gave up 3 bases and J gave up 5 bases, with 7 bases separating them. The DNA for the CDR3 is TGTGCCAGCAGCTTCGCTGCGGAGACCCAGTACTTC. Translation gives CASSFAAETQYF. The full variable domain, rest sourced from reference TRBV7-9 and TRBJ2-5, is DTGVSQNPRHKITKRGQNVTFRCDPISEHNRLYWYRQTLGQGPEFLTYFQNEAQLEKSRLLSDRFSAERPKGSFSTLEIQRTEQGDSAMYLCASSFAAETQYFGPGTRLLVL.

This clonotype was detected a few times. V is TRBV6-2 or TRBV6-3 and J is TRBJ2-1; D uncertain. Trimming pared 6 bases from V and 5 bases from J, leaving 11 bases between. The length of the CDR3 is 13 residues. Germline V gives CDR1 MNHEY, CDR2 SVGEGT. CDR3: CASSPRPDNEQFF. CDR3 nucleotides: TGTGCCAGCAGCCCCCGACCGGACAATGAGCAGTTCTTC.

The sample holds many counts of this clonotype. The rearrangement uses TRBV7-9 and TRBJ2-1; D unresolved. Trimming cost V 3 bases and J 2 bases, with 5 bases left between them. The CDR3 extends over 13 amino acids. Germline V gene lookup returns CDR1 SEHNR and CDR2 FQNEAQ (reference sequence). This CDR3 reads CASSLGTYNEQFF. Here the CDR3 DNA reads TGTGCCAGCAGCTTGGGGACCTACAATGAGCAGTTCTTC. The whole variable domain, filled in from reference TRBV7-9 and TRBJ2-1, reads DTGVSQNPRHKITKRGQNVTFRCDPISEHNRLYWYRQTLGQGPEFLTYFQNEAQLEKSRLLSDRFSAERPKGSFSTLEIQRTEQGDSAMYLCASSLGTYNEQFFGPGTRLTVL.

This clonotype was found a few times. The J gene is TRBJ1-2, the V gene TRBV6-1; the D gene is possibly TRBD1 (5 bases). Germline V gives CDR1 MNHNS, CDR2 SASEGT. The CDR3 is made up of 14 amino acids. Trimming took off 2 bases at V and 7 bases at J, with 14 bases between the two ends. The CDR3 protein is CASSERGRAGGYTF. In DNA form, the CDR3 reads TGTGCCAGCAGTGAACGGGGGAGGGCTGGTGGCTACACCTTC.

This sequence joins TRBV7-9 and TRBJ2-1; D ambiguous. Germline V gene sequence: CDR1 SEHNR, CDR2 FQNEAQ (reference sequence). The CDR3 sequence is 14 residues long. V was trimmed by 2 bases and J by 6 bases, leaving 11 bases between them. CDR3: CASSLSGSSNEQFF. The CDR3 nucleotides are TGTGCCAGCAGCTTATCTGGATCGAGCAATGAGCAGTTCTTC.

This clonotype appeared many times. J is TRBJ2-5 and V is TRBV20-1; no firm D call. This CDR3 has 11 residues. V was shortened by 5 bases and J by 4 bases, with 8 bases between the two germline ends. Germline CDR1 is DFQATT and CDR2 is SNEGSKA (reference sequence). CDR3 bases: TGCAGTGCTGGAATAAGAGAGACCCAGTACTTC. It specifies CSAGIRETQYF.

This clonotype has ten or more counts. This chain uses TRBV18 with TRBJ2-7, with 9 bases aligning to TRBD1. The CDR3 totals 15 residues. V was pared by 6 bases and J by 2 bases, with 8 bases of the junction left unmatched. Germline assignment: CDR1 KGHSH and CDR2 LQKENI. CDR3 loop: CASSPRGQGPYEQYF. In DNA form, the CDR3 reads TGTGCCAGCTCGCCCAGGGGACAGGGCCCCTACGAGCAGTACTTC.

This chain joins TRBV18 and TRBJ2-3; D is unclear. The CDR3 is 13 residues long. Germline loops: CDR1 KGHSH, CDR2 LQKENI. The V end was cut by 3 bases, the J end by 5 bases, with 9 bases between. The DNA of the CDR3 is TGTGCCAGCTCACCTAACCCCAAAGATACGCAGTATTTT. It translates to CASSPNPKDTQYF.

This clonotype was found a few times. The V gene is TRBV27, the J gene TRBJ1-1; TRBD1 aligns across 11 bases. The CDR3 is 18 amino acids. CDR1 is MNHEY and CDR2 is SMNVEV in the germline V gene (reference sequence). The ends lost 4 bases at V and 3 bases at J; junction bases unmatched: 13. The CDR3 protein is CASSWTGGSLLVDTEAFF. CDR3 coding DNA: TGTGCCAGCAGTTGGACAGGGGGCTCCCTATTGGTGGACACTGAAGCTTTCTTT.

This clonotype has a count of ten or more. For the CDR3, the DNA is TGTGCCAGCAGCGCGACGGACCGTGCCAATGAGCAGTTCTTC. Amino acid sequence: CASSATDRANEQFF. The rearrangement joins TRBV28 to TRBJ2-1; D ambiguous. V gave up 6 bases and J gave up 6 bases, with 15 bases separating them. CDR3 size: 14 residues. CDR1 is MDHEN and CDR2 is SYDVKM in the germline V gene.

This clonotype turned up a few times. This sequence joins TRBV20-1 and TRBJ2-7, with 7 bases lining up with TRBD1. V was pared by 5 bases and J by 0 bases, with 4 bases of the junction left unmatched. The CDR3 runs to 13 residues. Germline CDR1 and CDR2: DFQATT and SNEGSKA (reference sequence). Written as DNA, the CDR3 is TGCAGTGCTTCGACAGGGCCCTCCTACGAGCAGTACTTC. Translated, it gives CSASTGPSYEQYF.

In its sample, this clonotype was seen many times. CDR3 in DNA: TGTGCCAGCAGCTCACTCCTCAATGGGTACGGAGAGACCCAGTACTTC. This sequence encodes CASSSLLNGYGETQYF. V usage is TRBV11-2 and J usage is TRBJ2-5; no definite D call. The CDR3 consists of 16 residues. Trimming left V 4 bases short and J 4 bases short, with 19 bases between. Germline V gives CDR1 SGHAT, CDR2 FQNNGV.

The J gene is TRBJ2-1, the V gene TRBV4-1; 12 nucleotides match TRBD2. The V and J ends lost 2 bases and 7 bases, in that order; junction bases with no gene match: 15. This CDR3 has 19 amino acids. Germline assignment: CDR1 MGHRA and CDR2 YSYEKL. CDR3 nucleotides: TGCGCCAGCAGCCAACCTAGCGGGAGGGCCTTTAAGTTGGTGAATGAGCAGTTCTTC. Translating gives CASSQPSGRAFKLVNEQFF.

The chain joins TRBV3-1 to TRBJ1-5, with D perhaps TRBD1 (6 bases). V dropped 1 base and J dropped 4 bases, with 11 bases sitting between them. CDR1 and CDR2 from the germline V gene are LGHDT and YNNKEL (reference sequence). This CDR3 has 15 amino acids. This CDR3 is CASSQGRGRNQPQHF. The CDR3 coding sequence is TGTGCCAGCAGCCAAGGCAGGGGACGGAATCAGCCCCAGCATTTT. Supplemented by reference TRBV3-1 and TRBJ1-5, the full variable domain reads DTAVSQTPKYLVTQMGNDKSIKCEQNLGHDTMYWYKQDSKKFLKIMFSYNNKELIINETVPNRFSPKSPDKAHLNLHINSLELGDSAVYFCASSQGRGRNQPQHFGDGTRLSIL.

V and J are TRBV5-1 and TRBJ2-5; D may be TRBD2 (5 bases). This CDR3 has 13 amino acids. Germline values: CDR1 SGHRS, CDR2 YFSETQ. Trimming stripped 5 bases from V and 4 bases from J, with 12 bases between. CDR3 region: CASRGSGRETQYF. The DNA of the CDR3 is TGCGCCAGCAGGGGAAGCGGTCGAGAGACCCAGTACTTC.

This clonotype was found a few times. The rearrangement uses TRBV28 and TRBJ1-3; TRBD1 matches at 9 bases. The CDR3 spans 18 residues. Germline loops: CDR1 MDHEN, CDR2 SYDVKM. Trimming at V came to 6 bases and at J to 1 base, leaving 13 bases not matched to a gene. The CDR3 coding sequence is TGTGCCAGCAGAGGGGACAGGGTGATACGTTGGTCTGGAAACACCATATATTTT. Its protein product is CASRGDRVIRWSGNTIYF.

This clonotype appeared a few times. V and J are TRBV20-1 and TRBJ2-3, with D perhaps matching TRBD2 (6 bases). Germline loops: CDR1 DFQATT, CDR2 SNEGSKA (reference sequence). The CDR3 consists of 14 residues. V dropped 4 bases and J dropped 7 bases, with 18 bases sitting between them. CDR3 region: CSATRLSGGNTQYF. The CDR3 bases are TGCAGTGCTACCCGACTAAGCGGAGGGAATACGCAGTATTTT.

This chain joins TRBV5-1 and TRBJ2-5, with 9 nucleotides matching TRBD2. Trimming at V came to 4 bases and at J to 0 bases, leaving 1 base not matched to a gene. Germline V gene sequence: CDR1 SGHRS, CDR2 YFSETQ. There are 14 residues in the CDR3. CDR3 DNA: TGCGCCAGCAGCCGGACTAGCGACCAAGAGACCCAGTACTTC. It is translated as CASSRTSDQETQYF.

This clonotype was picked up many times. The chain carries TRBV7-8 and TRBJ2-7; weak D call: TRBD2 (5 bases). This CDR3 spans 13 amino acids. In germline, CDR1 is SGHVS, CDR2 FQNEAQ. V lost 4 bases, J lost 9 bases, and 16 bases lay in between. CDR3 region: CASSYPDEGGQYF. In nucleotides, the CDR3 is TGTGCCAGCAGCTACCCCGATGAAGGAGGGCAGTACTTC.

The chain combines TRBV6-4 with TRBJ1-1, with 9 bases lining up with TRBD1. Germline V gene lookup returns CDR1 MRHNA and CDR2 SNTAGT. The ends lost 4 bases at V and 4 bases at J; junction bases unmatched: 4. The CDR3 totals 14 residues. The CDR3: CASSATGGLTEAFF. CDR3 nucleotides: TGTGCCAGCAGTGCCACAGGGGGCCTCACTGAAGCTTTCTTT.

This clonotype was counted ten times or more. The chain has TRBV7-9 and TRBJ1-1; no clear D. Trimming shortened V by 4 bases and J by 7 bases, and 10 bases separated the two germline ends. CDR1 and CDR2 (germline): SEHNR, FQNEAQ (reference sequence). The CDR3 contains 12 residues. The chain's CDR3 is CASSYREYEAFF. DNA for the CDR3: TGTGCCAGCAGCTACCGCGAGTATGAAGCTTTCTTT.

This clonotype was detected ten times or more. This chain links TRBV20-1 with TRBJ2-7; TRBD1 matches 10 bases. Looked up from germline, CDR1 is DFQATT and CDR2 is SNEGSKA (reference sequence). The CDR3 sequence is 15 residues long. V lost 2 bases, J lost 2 bases, and 6 bases stayed unmatched. The DNA for the CDR3 is TGCAGTGCTAGACATTCCGGGACAGGGGCCTACGAGCAGTACTTC. It yields the protein CSARHSGTGAYEQYF.

This clonotype turned up a few times. The V gene is TRBV5-4, the J gene TRBJ2-2; D is unresolved. This CDR3 contains 13 residues. V lost 1 base, J lost 9 bases, and 10 bases lay in between. Germline CDR1 and CDR2: SGHNT and YYREEE (reference sequence). DNA of the CDR3: TGTGCCAGCAGCTTGAACAGCCAAAGGGAGCTGTTTTTT. Residues: CASSLNSQRELFF.